A selection of T cell receptor beta chains follows, all from one sample in a study of cytomegalovirus exposure and HLA in healthy donors. Here immunoSEQ multiplex PCR was the method, and the copy in TCRdb shows in-frame clones only, minus some. The sample comprises 160,000 or so clones, around 82% of which are singletons, and about 1% rests with the top ten. The specimen sequenced was PBMCs. Receptors originate from a young man in good health and CMV-seronegative. Each CDR3 is given with its conserved first and last residue. A D gene is named only where the DNA matches it firmly. A row's size may be missing; if present it is once, few, many or a size class.

- | TRBJ1-4 | few | TRBV7-2 | TGTGCCAGCAGCCTCCGACTGAGGGAAAAACTGTTTTTT | CASSLRLREKLFF
TRBD2 | TRBJ2-3 | - | TRBV6-6 | TGTGCCAGCACCCTACTAGCGGGAACTTTCACAGATACGCAGTATTTT | CASTLLAGTFTDTQYF
- | TRBJ2-2 | - | TRBV19 | TGTGCCAGTAGTCCCTCCCGCGTAAACACCGGGGAGCTGTTTTTT | CASSPSRVNTGELFF
- | TRBJ2-7 | - | TRBV28 | TGTGCCAGCTCCCGGGCCCCCACAGGGTCTCGGGAGCAGTACTTC | CASSRAPTGSREQYF
TRBD1 | TRBJ1-6 | - | TRBV5-1 | TGCGCCAGCAGATCCGGAGGGGGCCCCTCCTATAATTCACCCCTCCACTTT | CASRSGGGPSYNSPLHF
TRBD2 | TRBJ2-7 | - | TRBV6-6 | TGTGCCAGCAGTCTCTGGACTAGCGGGAGTCCCTACGAGCAGTACTTC | CASSLWTSGSPYEQYF
- | TRBJ2-3 | - | TRBV19 | TGTGCCAGTAGTATAGTAGCAGGGTTTACCACAGATACGCAGTATTTT | CASSIVAGFTTDTQYF
- | TRBJ1-2 | few | TRBV20-1 | TGCAGTGCTAACGGGGGGGTTGGCTACACCTTC | CSANGGVGYTF
TRBD1 | TRBJ1-1 | - | TRBV7-2 | TGTGCCAGCAGCTTACGACCCGGACAGGCACCTGAAGCTTTCTTT | CASSLRPGQAPEAFF
- | TRBJ1-2 | - | TRBV30 | TGTGCCTGGAGTGTACTAGGGGGGGGAGTTAACTATGGCTACACCTTC | CAWSVLGGGVNYGYTF
- | TRBJ2-5 | few | TRBV2 | TGTGCCAGCAGCGACCAAGAGACCCAGTACTTC | CASSDQETQYF
- | TRBJ1-1 | - | TRBV6-5 | TGTGCCAGCAGTTCCAGGGAGGGGAATGAAGCTTTCTTT | CASSSREGNEAFF
TRBD2 | TRBJ2-5 | - | TRBV7-2 | TGTGCCAGCAGCCAAGAGCGGGACTTAAAGGAGACCCAGTACTTC | CASSQERDLKETQYF
- | TRBJ1-5 | few | TRBV7-6 | TGTGCCAGCAGCAAAGGTGGCAGGGCCAATCAGCCCCAGCATTTT | CASSKGGRANQPQHF
- | TRBJ2-1 | - | TRBV9 | TGTGCCAGCAGCGTAGTTAACCGGGAGCAGTTCTTC | CASSVVNREQFF
- | TRBJ2-1 | once | TRBV7-3 | TGTGCCAGCAGCCCAAGGGCCGGGACTTCCTACAATGAGCAGTTCTTC | CASSPRAGTSYNEQFF
- | TRBJ1-1 | - | TRBV28 | TGTGCCAGCACCGCGGGAGGGTACACTGAAGCTTTCTTT | CASTAGGYTEAFF
- | TRBJ2-7 | - | TRBV21-1 | TGTGCCAGCAGCAAAAGATCCCTACTACCCTACGAGCAGTACTTC | CASSKRSLLPYEQYF
TRBD1 | TRBJ2-7 | - | TRBV19 | TGTGCCAGTAGTATAGACGGACAGGGCTACGAGCAGTACTTT | CASSIDGQGYEQYF
- | TRBJ2-7 | - | TRBV29-1 | TGCAGCGTTGGGGCAGGCACCTACGAGCAGTACTTC | CSVGAGTYEQYF
- | TRBJ1-2 | - | TRBV30 | TGTGCCTGGAGGCTCAGAGGTGGCTACACCTTC | CAWRLRGGYTF
- | TRBJ1-3 | - | TRBV6-1 | TGTGCCAGCAGTGAATTAGGGGCGGACTCTGGAAACACCATATATTTT | CASSELGADSGNTIYF
- | TRBJ2-3 | - | TRBV29-1 | TGCAGCGTTGATGAGGGTGGCACAGATACGCAGTATTTT | CSVDEGGTDTQYF
TRBD1 | TRBJ1-1 | - | TRBV6-1 | TGTGCCAGCAGTAGGGACAGCCTGAACACTGAAGCTTTCTTT | CASSRDSLNTEAFF
- | TRBJ1-1 | once | TRBV15 | TGTGCCACCAGCAGAGAACTAGCAGAGCAAGCTTTCTTT | CATSRELAEQAFF
TRBD1 | TRBJ1-2 | once | TRBV7-2 | TGTGCCAGCAGCTTATGGACAGGGCCGGTCGGCTACACCTTC | CASSLWTGPVGYTF
TRBD1 | TRBJ1-3 | - | TRBV7-7 | TGTGCCAGCAGCGCCTCGACAGGGCGCGGAAACACCATATATTTT | CASSASTGRGNTIYF
- | TRBJ2-5 | - | TRBV5-4 | TGTGCCAGCAGCCCCATGGACAGTCAAGAGACCCAGTACTTC | CASSPMDSQETQYF
- | TRBJ2-6 | - | TRBV7-2 | TGTGCCAGCAGCTTAATCGGCTCTGGGGCCAACGTCCTGACTTTC | CASSLIGSGANVLTF
TRBD1 | TRBJ2-7 | - | TRBV5-4 | TGTGCCAGCAGCTCCGGGACAGGGTCCTCCTACGAGCAGTACTTC | CASSSGTGSSYEQYF
- | TRBJ2-7 | - | TRBV6-1 | TGTGCCAGCAGTGAAGCTGGGGCGATATCCTACGAGCAGTACTTC | CASSEAGAISYEQYF
- | TRBJ2-3 | once | TRBV18 | TGTGCCAGCTCCCCGGGGGGCACAGATACGCAGTATTTT | CASSPGGTDTQYF
TRBD1 | TRBJ2-7 | - | TRBV7-9 | TGTGCCAGCAGACCGACAGGGGGTTACGAGCAGTACTTC | CASRPTGGYEQYF
TRBD1 | TRBJ1-1 | - | TRBV6-6 | TGTGCCAGCAGGAGGGACAGGATTATGAACACTGAAGCTTTCTTT | CASRRDRIMNTEAFF
TRBD2 | TRBJ2-5 | - | TRBV30 | TGTGCCTGGAGTAAGGGACTACTCCAAGAGACCCAGTACTTC | CAWSKGLLQETQYF
- | TRBJ2-3 | few | TRBV29-1 | TGCAGCGCTCCGAGTGATAGCGGCTCCTCCGCAGATACGCAGTATTTT | CSAPSDSGSSADTQYF
- | TRBJ1-5 | - | TRBV10-1 | TGCGCCAGCAGTACTGAAGGGAGGCCCCAGCATTTT | CASSTEGRPQHF
- | TRBJ1-2 | - | TRBV7-9 | TGTGCCAGCAGCGGACCCAGGGATGGCTACACCTTC | CASSGPRDGYTF
TRBD1 | TRBJ1-6 | - | TRBV28 | TGTGCCAGCAGTTTATTATCGGACAGGGGTTTCATCGGATCACCCCTCCACTTT | CASSLLSDRGFIGSPLHF
- | TRBJ2-3 | - | TRBV6-5 | TGTGCCAGCAGCACAGGGCGAGCGACAGATACGCAGTATTTT | CASSTGRATDTQYF
- | TRBJ2-2 | - | TRBV6-5 | TGTGCCAGCACCCCGTTGGGGCCCATGGCCGGGGAGCTGTTTTTT | CASTPLGPMAGELFF
TRBD2 | TRBJ2-4 | - | TRBV29-1 | TGCAGCGTTGCGGGAGGAAGGGAAAGTCACAAAAACATTCAGTACTTC | CSVAGGRESHKNIQYF
TRBD2 | TRBJ2-7 | - | TRBV19 | TGTGCCAGTAGTATTGATAGCGGGGCCTACGAGCAGTACTTC | CASSIDSGAYEQYF
- | TRBJ1-1 | - | TRBV6-1 | TGTGCCAGCAGTTGGGGGCGTGAAGCTTTCTTT | CASSWGREAFF
TRBD1 | TRBJ2-7 | - | TRBV5-8 | TGTGCCAGCAGCTTGGGGTCCTGGACAGGGAGAGGCGAGCAGTACTTC | CASSLGSWTGRGEQYF
TRBD1 | TRBJ1-5 | - | TRBV6-1 | TGTGCCAGCAGTGATCGGCGACAGGGGGCAGGGCCCCAGCATTTT | CASSDRRQGAGPQHF
- | TRBJ2-1 | few | TRBV7-6 | TGTGCCAGCAGCTCCAACTCCTACAATGAGCAGTTCTTC | CASSSNSYNEQFF
- | TRBJ2-2 | few | TRBV11-2 | TGTGCCAGCAGCTCCCCGGGACATAACACCGGGGAGCTGTTTTTT | CASSSPGHNTGELFF
TRBD1 | TRBJ1-6 | few | TRBV5-4 | TGTGCCAGCAGCTTGGTAGTGACAGGGGGCCGGAGCTCCTATAATTCACCCCTCCACTTT | CASSLVVTGGRSSYNSPLHF
TRBD2 | TRBJ2-1 | once | TRBV11-3 | TGTGCCAGCAGCTTAGGGGCGGGAGTCGATGAGCAGTTCTTC | CASSLGAGVDEQFF
TRBD2 | TRBJ2-7 | - | TRBV27 | TGTGCCAGCAGCTCATTTACCGGGACTAGCGGCCTCTACGAGCAGTACTTC | CASSSFTGTSGLYEQYF
- | TRBJ2-7 | - | TRBV11-3 | TGTGCCAGCAGTCTAAAGGGAGCGGCCGACTCCTACGAGCAGTACTTC | CASSLKGAADSYEQYF
TRBD1 | TRBJ2-7 | - | TRBV2 | TGTGCCAGCGGACAGGGCCCCTACGAGCAGTACTTC | CASGQGPYEQYF
TRBD1 | TRBJ2-3 | - | TRBV10-3 | TGTGCCACAAGGGAAAAAAAGGGACAGGGACCAGATACGCAGTATTTT | CATREKKGQGPDTQYF
TRBD2 | TRBJ2-3 | once | TRBV6-6 | TGTGCCAGCAGTTTCTTCTCTAGCGGACCCACAGATACGCAGTATTTT | CASSFFSSGPTDTQYF
- | TRBJ1-1 | - | TRBV19 | TGTGCCAGTAGTCCGTACGACAGACCTGGTTTCAGGGAAGCTTTCTTT | CASSPYDRPGFREAFF